Sequencing of this T cell receptor beta chain was carried out in a study of T cell responses to AZD1222 COVID-19 vaccine. Study-wide results and caveats: Variant regions that are unmutated are reportedly the target of nearly half of spike-specific TCRs. Baseline seropositives among AZD1222 recipients totaled only 5 to 7.

With respect to this clone: Its antigen remains unknown.

Germline CDR1 is MNHEY and CDR2 is SMNVEV (reference sequence). The CDR3 runs to 16 residues. The ends were cut back, 0 bases at V and 9 bases at J, with 15 bases in the middle. Clones were sequenced by immunoSEQ multiplex PCR, and TCRdb holds only the in-frame ones, with some missing. This table holds some 100,000 clones, 90% to 95% found once. The specimen comprised peripheral blood, sampled 28 days after the second AZD1222 dose. This chain links TRBV27 with TRBJ1-6; D is perhaps TRBD1 (6 bases). This sequence was found in an adult who received the AZD1222 COVID-19 vaccine. This chain's CDR3 is CASSLSRGGLGSPLHF. DNA for the CDR3: TGTGCCAGCAGTTTATCAAGGGGGGGGTTGGGTTCACCCCTCCACTTT.